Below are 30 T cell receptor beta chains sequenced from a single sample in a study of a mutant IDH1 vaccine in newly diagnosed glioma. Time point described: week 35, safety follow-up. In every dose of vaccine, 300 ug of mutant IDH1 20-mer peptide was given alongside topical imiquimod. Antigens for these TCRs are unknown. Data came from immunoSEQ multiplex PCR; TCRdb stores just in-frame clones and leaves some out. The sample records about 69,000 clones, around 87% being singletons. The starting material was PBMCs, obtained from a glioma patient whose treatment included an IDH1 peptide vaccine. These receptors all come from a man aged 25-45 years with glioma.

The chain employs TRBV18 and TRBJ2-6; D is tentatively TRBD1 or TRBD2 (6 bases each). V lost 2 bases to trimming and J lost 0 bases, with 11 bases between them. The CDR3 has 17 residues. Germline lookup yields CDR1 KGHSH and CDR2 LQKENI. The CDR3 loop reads CASSPMGGFSGANVLTF. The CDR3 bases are TGTGCCAGCTCACCAATGGGGGGCTTCTCTGGGGCCAACGTCCTGACTTTC.

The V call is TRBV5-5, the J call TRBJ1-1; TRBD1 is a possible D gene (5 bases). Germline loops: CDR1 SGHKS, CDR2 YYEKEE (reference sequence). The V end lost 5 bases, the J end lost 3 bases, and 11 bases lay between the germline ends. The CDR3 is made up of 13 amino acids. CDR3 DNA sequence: TGTGCCAGCAGAGGTGGGACCGACACTGAAGCTTTCTTT. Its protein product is CASRGGTDTEAFF.

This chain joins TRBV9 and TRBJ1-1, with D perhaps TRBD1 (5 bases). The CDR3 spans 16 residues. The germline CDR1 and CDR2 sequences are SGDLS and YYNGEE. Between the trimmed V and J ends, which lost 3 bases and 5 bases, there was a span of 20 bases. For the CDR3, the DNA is TGTGCCAGCAGCGCCCACCTGGATACCGGGGGGACTGAAGCTTTCTTT. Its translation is CASSAHLDTGGTEAFF.

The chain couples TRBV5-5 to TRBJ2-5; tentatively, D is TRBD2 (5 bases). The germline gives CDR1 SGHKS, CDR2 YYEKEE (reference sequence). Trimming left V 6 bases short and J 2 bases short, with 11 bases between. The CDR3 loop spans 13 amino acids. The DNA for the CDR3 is TGTGCCAGCATCTTACGGGATCAAGAGACCCAGTACTTC. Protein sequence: CASILRDQETQYF.

The CDR3, as DNA: TGTGCCAGACACCCTACCCCCCGGTTATCGGGTTGTTCACCCCTCCACTTT. Residues: CARHPTPRLSGCSPLHF. The V call is TRBV21-1, the J call TRBJ1-6. TRBV21-1 is labeled a pseudogene. The CDR3 contains 17 residues.

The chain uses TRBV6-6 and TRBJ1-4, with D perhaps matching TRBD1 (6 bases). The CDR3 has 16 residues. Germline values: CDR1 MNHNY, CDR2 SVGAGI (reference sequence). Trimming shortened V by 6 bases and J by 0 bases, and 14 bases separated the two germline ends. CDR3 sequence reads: CASSWDTTPTNEKLFF. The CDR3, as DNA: TGTGCCAGCAGCTGGGACACGACCCCAACTAATGAAAAACTGTTTTTT.

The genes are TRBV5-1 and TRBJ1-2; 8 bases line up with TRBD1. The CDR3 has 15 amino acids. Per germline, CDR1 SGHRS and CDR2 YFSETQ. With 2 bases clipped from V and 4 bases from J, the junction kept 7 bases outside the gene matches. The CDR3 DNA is TGCGCCAGCAGCTTCGGTCAGGGGGCAGGCTATGGCTACACCTTC. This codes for CASSFGQGAGYGYTF. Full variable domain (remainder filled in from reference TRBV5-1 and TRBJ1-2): KAGVTQTPRYLIKTRGQQVTLSCSPISGHRSVSWYQQTPGQGLQFLFEYFSETQRNKGNFPGRFSGRQFSNSRSEMNVSTLELGDSALYLCASSFGQGAGYGYTFGSGTRLTVV.

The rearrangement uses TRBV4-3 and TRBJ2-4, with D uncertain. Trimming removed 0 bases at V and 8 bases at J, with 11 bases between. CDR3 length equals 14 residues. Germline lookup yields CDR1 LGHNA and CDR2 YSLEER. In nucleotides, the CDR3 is TGCGCCAGCAGCCAAGAGTATGGGGAAGACATTCAGTACTTC. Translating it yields CASSQEYGEDIQYF.

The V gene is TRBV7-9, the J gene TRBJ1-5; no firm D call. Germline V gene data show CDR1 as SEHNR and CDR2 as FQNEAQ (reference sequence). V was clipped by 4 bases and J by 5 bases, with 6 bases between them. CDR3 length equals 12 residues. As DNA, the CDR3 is TGTGCCAGCAGCTCAGGTTATCAGCCCCAGCATTTT. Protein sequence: CASSSGYQPQHF. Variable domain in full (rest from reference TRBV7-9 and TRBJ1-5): DTGVSQNPRHKITKRGQNVTFRCDPISEHNRLYWYRQTLGQGPEFLTYFQNEAQLEKSRLLSDRFSAERPKGSFSTLEIQRTEQGDSAMYLCASSSGYQPQHFGDGTRLSIL.

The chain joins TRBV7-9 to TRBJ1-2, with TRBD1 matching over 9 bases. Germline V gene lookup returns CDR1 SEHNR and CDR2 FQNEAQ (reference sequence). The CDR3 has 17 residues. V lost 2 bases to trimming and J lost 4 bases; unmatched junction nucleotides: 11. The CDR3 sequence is CASSLRMGQGLAYGYTF. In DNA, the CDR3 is TGTGCCAGCAGCTTACGAATGGGACAGGGATTAGCCTATGGCTACACCTTC. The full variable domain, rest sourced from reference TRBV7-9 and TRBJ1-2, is DTGVSQNPRHKITKRGQNVTFRCDPISEHNRLYWYRQTLGQGPEFLTYFQNEAQLEKSRLLSDRFSAERPKGSFSTLEIQRTEQGDSAMYLCASSLRMGQGLAYGYTFGSGTRLTVV.

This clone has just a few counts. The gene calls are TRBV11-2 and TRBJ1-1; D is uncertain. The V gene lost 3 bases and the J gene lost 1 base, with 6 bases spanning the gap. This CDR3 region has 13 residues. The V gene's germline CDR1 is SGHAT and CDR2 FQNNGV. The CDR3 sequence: CASSFSENTEAFF. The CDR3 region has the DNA TGTGCCAGCAGCTTCTCAGAGAACACTGAAGCTTTCTTT.

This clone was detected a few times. The CDR3 DNA sequence: TGTGCCAGCAGTGAAGGACTAGCGGGGGGCGGGGATACGCAGTATTTT. Translating it yields CASSEGLAGGGDTQYF. J is TRBJ2-3 and V is TRBV6-1; the match to TRBD2 covers 13 bases. The CDR3 covers 16 residues. Germline CDR1 reads MNHNS; CDR2 reads SASEGT. The V gene end was trimmed by 1 base and the J gene end by 6 bases; junction bases not matched to a gene: 4.

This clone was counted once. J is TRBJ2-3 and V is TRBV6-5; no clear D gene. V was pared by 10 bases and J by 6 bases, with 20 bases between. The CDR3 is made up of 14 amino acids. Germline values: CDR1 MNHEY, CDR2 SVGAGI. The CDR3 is CATGSVTFMDTQYF. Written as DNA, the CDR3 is TGTGCCACCGGGTCCGTAACCTTCATGGATACGCAGTATTTT.

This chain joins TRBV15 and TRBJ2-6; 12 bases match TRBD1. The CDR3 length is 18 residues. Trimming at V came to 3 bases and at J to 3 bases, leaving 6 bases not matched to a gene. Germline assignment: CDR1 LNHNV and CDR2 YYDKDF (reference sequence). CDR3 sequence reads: CATSRPGQGAGGANVLTF. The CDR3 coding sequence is TGTGCCACCAGCAGGCCGGGACAGGGGGCGGGTGGGGCCAACGTCCTGACTTTC.

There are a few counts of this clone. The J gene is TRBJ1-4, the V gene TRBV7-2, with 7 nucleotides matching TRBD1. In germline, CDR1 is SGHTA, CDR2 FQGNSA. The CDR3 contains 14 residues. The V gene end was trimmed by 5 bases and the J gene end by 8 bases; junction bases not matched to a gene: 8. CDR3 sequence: CASSPRQGDEKLFF. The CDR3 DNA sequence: TGTGCCAGCAGCCCCCGACAGGGAGACGAAAAACTGTTTTTT.

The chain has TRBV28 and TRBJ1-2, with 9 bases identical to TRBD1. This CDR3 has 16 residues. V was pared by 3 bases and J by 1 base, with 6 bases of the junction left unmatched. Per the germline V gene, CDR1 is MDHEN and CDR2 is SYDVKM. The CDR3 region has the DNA TGTGCCAGCAGTTTCTATTTGACAGGGGGTAACTATGGCTACACCTTC. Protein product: CASSFYLTGGNYGYTF.

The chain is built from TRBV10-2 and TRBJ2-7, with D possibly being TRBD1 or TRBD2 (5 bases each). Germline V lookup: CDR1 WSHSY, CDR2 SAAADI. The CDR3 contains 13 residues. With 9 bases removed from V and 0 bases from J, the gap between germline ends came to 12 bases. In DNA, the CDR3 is TGCGCCAGTATTGGGACCGGCTCCTACGAGCAGTACTTC. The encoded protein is CASIGTGSYEQYF.

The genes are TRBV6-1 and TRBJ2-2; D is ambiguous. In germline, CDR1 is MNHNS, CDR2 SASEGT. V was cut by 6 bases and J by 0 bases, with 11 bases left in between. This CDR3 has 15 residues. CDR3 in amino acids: CASSAYLSNTGELFF. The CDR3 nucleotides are TGTGCCAGCAGCGCGTACCTATCGAACACCGGGGAGCTGTTTTTT.

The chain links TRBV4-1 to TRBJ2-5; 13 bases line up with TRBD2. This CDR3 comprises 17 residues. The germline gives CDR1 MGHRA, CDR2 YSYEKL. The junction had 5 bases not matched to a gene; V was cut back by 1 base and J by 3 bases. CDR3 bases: TGCGCCAGCAGCCAAGGGGGACTAGCGGGGAAAAAAGAGACCCAGTACTTC. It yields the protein CASSQGGLAGKKETQYF.

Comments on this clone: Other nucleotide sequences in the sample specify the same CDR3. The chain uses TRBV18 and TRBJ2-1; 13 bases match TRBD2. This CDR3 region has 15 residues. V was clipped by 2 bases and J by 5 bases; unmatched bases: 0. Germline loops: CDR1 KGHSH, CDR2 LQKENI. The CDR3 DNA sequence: TGTGCCAGCTCACCAGGACTAGCGGGAGACAATGAGCAGTTCTTC. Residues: CASSPGLAGDNEQFF. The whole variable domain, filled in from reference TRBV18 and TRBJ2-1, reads NAGVMQNPRHLVRRRGQEARLRCSPMKGHSHVYWYRQLPEEGLKFMVYLQKENIIDESGMPKERFSAEFPKEGPSILRIQQVVRGDSAAYFCASSPGLAGDNEQFFGPGTRLTVL.

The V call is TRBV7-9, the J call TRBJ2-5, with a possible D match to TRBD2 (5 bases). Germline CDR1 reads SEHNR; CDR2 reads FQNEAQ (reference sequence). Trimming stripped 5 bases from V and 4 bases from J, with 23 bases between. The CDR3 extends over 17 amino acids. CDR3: CASSLESGRVAPETQYF. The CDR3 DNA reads TGTGCCAGCAGCCTCGAGAGTGGGAGAGTCGCCCCAGAGACCCAGTACTTC.

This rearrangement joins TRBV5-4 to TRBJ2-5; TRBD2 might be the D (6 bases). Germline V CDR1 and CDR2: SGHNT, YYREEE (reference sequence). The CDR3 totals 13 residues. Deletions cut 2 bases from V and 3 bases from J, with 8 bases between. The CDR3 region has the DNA TGTGCCAGCAGCTTCTGGGGGGAAGAGACCCAGTACTTC. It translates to CASSFWGEETQYF.

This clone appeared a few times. This CDR3 reads CASRQRFTGDTEAFF. CDR3 DNA: TGTGCCAGCAGACAAAGATTTACAGGGGACACTGAAGCTTTCTTT. The rearrangement uses TRBV6-5 and TRBJ1-1, with TRBD1 matching 7 bases. Losses at the gene ends were 6 bases for V and 3 bases for J; bases not matched to a gene: 10. The CDR3 runs 15 residues. Per germline, CDR1 MNHEY and CDR2 SVGAGI.

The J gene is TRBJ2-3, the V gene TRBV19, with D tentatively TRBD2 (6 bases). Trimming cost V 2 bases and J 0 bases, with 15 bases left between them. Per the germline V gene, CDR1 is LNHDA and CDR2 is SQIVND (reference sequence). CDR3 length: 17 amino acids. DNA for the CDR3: TGTGCCAGTAGTATACCCCGGGCGGGGCTAAGCACAGATACGCAGTATTTT. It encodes CASSIPRAGLSTDTQYF.

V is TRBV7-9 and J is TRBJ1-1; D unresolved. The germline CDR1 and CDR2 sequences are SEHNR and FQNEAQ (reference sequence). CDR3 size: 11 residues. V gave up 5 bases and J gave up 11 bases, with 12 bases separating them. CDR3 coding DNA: TGTGCCAGCAGCGAAACGGGTGGGGCTTTCTTT. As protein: CASSETGGAFF.

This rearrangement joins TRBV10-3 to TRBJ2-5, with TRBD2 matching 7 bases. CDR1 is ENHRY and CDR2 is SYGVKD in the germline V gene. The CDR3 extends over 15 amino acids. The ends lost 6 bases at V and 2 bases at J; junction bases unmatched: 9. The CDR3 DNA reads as TGTGCCATCAGGGAGGCTAGCGGACCTCAAGAGACCCAGTACTTC. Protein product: CAIREASGPQETQYF.

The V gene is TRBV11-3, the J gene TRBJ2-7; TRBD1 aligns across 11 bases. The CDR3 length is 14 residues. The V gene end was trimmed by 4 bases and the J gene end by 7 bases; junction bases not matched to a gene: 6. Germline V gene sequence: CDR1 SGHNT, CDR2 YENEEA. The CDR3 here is CASSSGQGAGEQYF. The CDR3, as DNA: TGTGCCAGCAGCTCCGGACAGGGGGCTGGGGAGCAGTACTTC.

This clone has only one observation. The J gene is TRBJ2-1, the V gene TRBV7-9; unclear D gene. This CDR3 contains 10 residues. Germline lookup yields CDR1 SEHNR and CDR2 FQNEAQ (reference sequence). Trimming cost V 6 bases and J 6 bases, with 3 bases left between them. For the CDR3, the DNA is TGTGCCAGCAGAGGCAATGAGCAGTTCTTC. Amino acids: CASRGNEQFF.

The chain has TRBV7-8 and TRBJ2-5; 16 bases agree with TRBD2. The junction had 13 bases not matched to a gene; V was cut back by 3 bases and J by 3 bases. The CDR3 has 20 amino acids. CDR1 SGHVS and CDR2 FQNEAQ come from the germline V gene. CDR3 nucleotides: TGTGCCAGCAGCTTCGCCCCGCCGGGACTAGCGGGGGGGCTGAAAGAGACCCAGTACTTC. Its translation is CASSFAPPGLAGGLKETQYF.

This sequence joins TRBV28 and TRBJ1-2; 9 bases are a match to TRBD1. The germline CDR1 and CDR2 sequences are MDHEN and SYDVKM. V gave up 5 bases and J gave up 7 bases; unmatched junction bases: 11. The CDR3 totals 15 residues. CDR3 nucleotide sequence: TGTGCCAGCAGTCCACTGGACAGGGGCGGGGGTGGCTACACCTTC. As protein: CASSPLDRGGGGYTF.